The 31 T cell receptor beta chains given below trace back to one sample, sequenced in a study of CD4+ T cells in melanoma. Assay used: immunoSEQ multiplex PCR; TCRdb lists only in-frame clones, some missing. The profile shows 120,000 to 150,000 clones, about nine tenths of them singletons. These TCRs come from a human donor with melanoma.

This clone showed up just a few times. This chain's CDR3 is CASSPTSGRSGKNIQYF. CDR3 nucleotides: TGTGCCAGCTCCCCTACCAGTGGGCGGTCGGGCAAAAACATTCAGTACTTC. This sequence joins TRBV18 and TRBJ2-4; no definite D call. This CDR3 region has 17 residues. Germline V gives CDR1 KGHSH, CDR2 LQKENI. Trimming shortened V by 6 bases and J by 3 bases, and 21 bases separated the two germline ends.

This chain links TRBV5-6 with TRBJ2-3; 13 nucleotides match TRBD2. There are 16 residues in the CDR3. Germline CDR1 is SGHDT and CDR2 is YYEEEE. V was pared by 4 bases and J by 1 base, with 3 bases of the junction left unmatched. CDR3 DNA: TGTGCCAGCAGCCGACTAGCGGGGGGTCGCACAGATACGCAGTATTTT. Encoded protein: CASSRLAGGRTDTQYF.

This clone has only one observation. CDR3 DNA sequence: TGTGCCAGCAGCGCGGCCGGCGGGAACGACGTGAGCTCTGGAAACACCATATATTTT. Protein: CASSAAGGNDVSSGNTIYF. V usage is TRBV9 and J usage is TRBJ1-3, with D hard to call. V was shortened by 3 bases and J by 0 bases, with 22 bases between the two germline ends. Germline V CDR1 and CDR2: SGDLS, YYNGEE. The CDR3 has 19 residues.

The J gene is TRBJ1-6, the V gene TRBV4-1; tentative D call: TRBD1 (6 bases). Per germline, CDR1 MGHRA and CDR2 YSYEKL. The CDR3 extends over 15 amino acids. The V end lost 1 base, the J end lost 10 bases, and 14 bases lay between the germline ends. CDR3 in amino acids: CASSQVLGAGSPLHF. In nucleotides, the CDR3 is TGCGCCAGCAGCCAAGTCCTGGGGGCGGGATCACCCCTCCACTTT.

The chain links TRBV6-1 to TRBJ1-5; D perhaps matches TRBD1 (6 bases). V was cut by 0 bases and J by 2 bases, with 11 bases left in between. The CDR3 is 16 residues long. CDR1 is MNHNS and CDR2 is SASEGT in the germline V gene. CDR3 amino acids: CASSEAGGAGNQPQHF. CDR3 sequence (DNA): TGTGCCAGCAGTGAAGCGGGGGGGGCTGGCAATCAGCCCCAGCATTTT.

The rearrangement joins TRBV18 to TRBJ2-5, with TRBD1 matching 7 bases. The V gene's germline CDR1 is KGHSH and CDR2 LQKENI. The CDR3 is 14 residues long. V shed 4 bases and J 2 bases; nucleotides not matched to a gene: 4. CDR3 coding DNA: TGTGCCAGCTCACGACAGGGTCTACAAGAGACCCAGTACTTC. It specifies CASSRQGLQETQYF.

In its sample, this clone was seen once. The chain uses TRBV30 and TRBJ1-5; no definite D call. The V and J ends lost 0 bases and 9 bases respectively, with 12 bases between them. The CDR3 consists of 13 residues. Germline V CDR1 and CDR2: GTSNPN, SVGIG (reference sequence). The CDR3 loop is CAWSVLGVGPQHF. The CDR3 coding sequence is TGTGCCTGGAGTGTACTGGGCGTGGGGCCCCAGCATTTT.

The rearrangement uses TRBV7-7 and TRBJ2-5, with D possibly TRBD1 on 6 matching bases. The V gene's germline CDR1 is SSHAT and CDR2 FNYEAQ (reference sequence). The ends were cut back, 5 bases at V and 4 bases at J, with 17 bases in the middle. This CDR3 comprises 15 residues. The CDR3 here is CASSPEPLGGETQYF. For the CDR3, the DNA is TGTGCCAGCAGCCCCGAACCCCTAGGGGGAGAGACCCAGTACTTC.

The chain is built from TRBV5-4 and TRBJ2-2; D ambiguous. V lost 0 bases and J 1 base, leaving 7 bases between the germline ends. The CDR3 sequence is 15 residues long. Germline V gene sequence: CDR1 SGHNT, CDR2 YYREEE (reference sequence). The CDR3 is CASSLANMNTGELFF. DNA of the CDR3: TGTGCCAGCAGCTTGGCCAATATGAACACCGGGGAGCTGTTTTTT.

The chain's CDR3 is CATRGGAGANVLTF. The CDR3 DNA sequence: TGTGCCACTCGAGGGGGCGCTGGGGCCAACGTCCTGACTTTC. The chain couples TRBV28 to TRBJ2-6; 7 nucleotides agree with TRBD1. The CDR3 is 14 residues long. In germline, CDR1 is MDHEN, CDR2 SYDVKM. With 10 bases clipped from V and 2 bases from J, the junction kept 5 bases outside the gene matches.

The chain links TRBV6-5 to TRBJ2-4; D gene uncertain. Looked up from germline, CDR1 is MNHEY and CDR2 is SVGAGI. Trimming pared 9 bases from V and 1 base from J, leaving 13 bases between. The CDR3 length is 14 residues. The CDR3 loop is CARVASSAKNIQYF. The CDR3 DNA is TGTGCCAGGGTAGCTTCCTCGGCCAAAAACATTCAGTACTTC.

V and J are TRBV6-1 and TRBJ1-4; the D is unclear. Trimming left V 0 bases short and J 5 bases short, with 13 bases between. The CDR3 is 16 residues long. Germline V lookup: CDR1 MNHNS, CDR2 SASEGT. The chain's CDR3 is CASSEALTWGNEKLFF. CDR3 coding DNA: TGTGCCAGCAGTGAAGCGTTAACGTGGGGAAATGAAAAACTGTTTTTT.

The V call is TRBV4-1, the J call TRBJ1-3; 8 bases are shared with TRBD1. This CDR3 is 17 amino acids long. Unmatched junction bases numbered 8, after V lost 4 bases and J lost 0 bases. Germline CDR1 and CDR2: MGHRA and YSYEKL. The CDR3 sequence: CASSPPGQVSSGNTIYF. Here the CDR3 DNA reads TGCGCCAGCAGCCCCCCGGGACAGGTGAGCTCTGGAAACACCATATATTTT.

The rearrangement uses TRBV5-4 and TRBJ1-1, with TRBD1 identical over 8 bases. Germline CDR1 reads SGHNT; CDR2 reads YYREEE (reference sequence). The V and J ends lost 0 bases and 6 bases, in that order; junction bases with no gene match: 10. The CDR3 spans 16 residues. The CDR3 DNA follows: TGTGCCAGCAGCTTGGAGGCAGGGGGCCGTGGGGCTGAAGCTTTCTTT. As protein: CASSLEAGGRGAEAFF.

This chain links TRBV7-8 with TRBJ2-7; 9 nucleotides match TRBD1. This CDR3 is built from 14 residues. V lost 1 base, J lost 4 bases, and 2 bases stayed unmatched. Germline loops: CDR1 SGHVS, CDR2 FQNEAQ. DNA of the CDR3: TGTGCCAGCAGCTTAGACAGGGGGCCTTACGAGCAGTACTTC. It translates to CASSLDRGPYEQYF. Variable domain in full (rest from reference TRBV7-8 and TRBJ2-7): GAGVSQSPRYKVAKRGQDVALRCDPISGHVSLFWYQQALGQGPEFLTYFQNEAQLDKSGLPSDRFFAERPEGSVSTLKIQRTQQEDSAVYLCASSLDRGPYEQYFGPGTRLTVT.

The genes are TRBV11-1 and TRBJ2-1, with TRBD2 identical over 7 bases. Germline lookup yields CDR1 SGHAT and CDR2 FQDESV (reference sequence). With V trimmed by 5 bases and J by 7 bases, 8 bases remained unmatched. CDR3 length equals 14 residues. The CDR3 nucleotides are TGTGCCAGCAGCCCTAGTCGGACTAGTAATGAGCAGTTCTTC. Protein product: CASSPSRTSNEQFF.

The rearrangement joins TRBV5-1 to TRBJ2-7; TRBD1 aligns across 7 bases. The CDR3 extends over 14 amino acids. Germline CDR1 reads SGHRS; CDR2 reads YFSETQ. V was pared by 3 bases and J by 6 bases, with 9 bases of the junction left unmatched. The CDR3 nucleotides are TGCGCCAGCAGCTCAGGACAGGCGATGGGCGAGCAGTACTTC. Its translation: CASSSGQAMGEQYF.

The V call is TRBV25-1, the J call TRBJ2-1, with 10 bases aligning to TRBD2. Germline CDR1 and CDR2: MGHDK and SYGVNS. V shed 1 base and J 5 bases; nucleotides not matched to a gene: 2. This CDR3 spans 15 amino acids. CDR3 residues: CASSEFLAGDNEQFF. The CDR3 nucleotides read TGTGCCAGCAGTGAATTCCTAGCGGGGGACAATGAGCAGTTCTTC.

The J gene is TRBJ2-3, the V gene TRBV30; D gene unclear. Germline V CDR1 and CDR2: GTSNPN, SVGIG (reference sequence). The CDR3 has 12 amino acids. V was clipped by 2 bases and J by 4 bases, with 7 bases between them. CDR3 region: CAWSLTPDTQYF. DNA of the CDR3: TGTGCCTGGAGTCTCACCCCAGATACGCAGTATTTT.

This chain uses TRBV5-1 with TRBJ2-5; 7 bases align to TRBD1. The CDR3 is made up of 15 amino acids. Per the germline V gene, CDR1 is SGHRS and CDR2 is YFSETQ. The V segment lost 3 bases and the J segment 1 base; nucleotides outside the gene matches: 6. The CDR3 region has the DNA TGCGCCAGCAGCTCGCTGACAGGGAGCCAAGAGACCCAGTACTTC. As protein: CASSSLTGSQETQYF.

V gene TRBV5-1 combines with J gene TRBJ1-4; D gene uncertain. Germline V gene data show CDR1 as SGHRS and CDR2 as YFSETQ. V gave up 4 bases and J gave up 8 bases, with 12 bases separating them. There are 13 residues in the CDR3. The CDR3 spells CASSPPDGEKLFF. CDR3 DNA: TGCGCCAGCAGCCCCCCGGACGGCGAAAAACTGTTTTTT.

The chain joins TRBV6-1 to TRBJ1-3; D remains unclear. The V gene's germline CDR1 is MNHNS and CDR2 SASEGT. The V gene lost 6 bases and the J gene lost 8 bases, with 14 bases spanning the gap. The CDR3 length is 13 residues. CDR3 nucleotides: TGTGCCAGCAGCCTCGTGAGTTGGGACACCATATATTTT. Its protein product is CASSLVSWDTIYF.

The rearrangement joins TRBV5-5 to TRBJ1-1; D possibly corresponds to TRBD1 (6 bases). There are 15 residues in the CDR3. Germline CDR1 reads SGHKS; CDR2 reads YYEKEE (reference sequence). Trimming stripped 4 bases from V and 1 base from J, with 14 bases between. The CDR3 loop reads CASSPRAGANTEAFF. Here the CDR3 DNA reads TGTGCCAGCAGCCCACGTGCGGGGGCGAACACTGAAGCTTTCTTT.

The chain recombines TRBV29-1 with TRBJ1-1; D unresolved. Germline V lookup: CDR1 SQVTM, CDR2 ANQGSEA. The V and J ends lost 7 bases and 0 bases respectively, with 15 bases between them. The CDR3 is made up of 14 amino acids. This chain's CDR3 is CSAPSDIMNTEAFF. CDR3 DNA sequence: TGCAGCGCTCCCTCCGACATCATGAACACTGAAGCTTTCTTT.

V and J are TRBV2 and TRBJ1-5, with D uncertain. CDR1 and CDR2 from the germline V gene are SNHLY and FYNNEI. The V end lost 6 bases, the J end lost 2 bases, and 8 bases lay between the germline ends. The CDR3 totals 13 residues. The CDR3 bases are TGTGCCAGCAGAGGAGCGGGCAATCAGCCCCAGCATTTT. This codes for CASRGAGNQPQHF.

The chain joins TRBV4-1 to TRBJ1-2, with D uncertain. Germline V gene data show CDR1 as MGHRA and CDR2 as YSYEKL. The CDR3 consists of 13 residues. Trimming cost V 3 bases and J 8 bases, with 13 bases left between them. CDR3 loop: CASSQESWVGYTF. The CDR3 DNA is TGCGCCAGCAGCCAGGAGTCTTGGGTGGGCTACACCTTC.

V gene TRBV18 combines with J gene TRBJ2-3, with no clear D. The ends were cut back, 3 bases at V and 2 bases at J, with 3 bases in the middle. The CDR3 has 12 amino acids. In germline, CDR1 is KGHSH, CDR2 LQKENI. The CDR3 DNA sequence: TGTGCCAGCTCACCCGCCACAGATACGCAGTATTTT. The encoded protein is CASSPATDTQYF.

The chain carries TRBV27 and TRBJ1-2; the D is unclear. From germline, CDR1 is MNHEY and CDR2 SMNVEV (reference sequence). V lost 0 bases and J 6 bases, leaving 14 bases between the germline ends. The CDR3 is made up of 15 amino acids. The CDR3 sequence is CASSLSMGLGNGYTF. CDR3 nucleotide sequence: TGTGCCAGCAGTTTATCGATGGGCCTAGGGAATGGCTACACCTTC.

The chain recombines TRBV11-2 with TRBJ2-5; the match to TRBD2 covers 8 bases. Trimming cost V 1 base and J 1 base; bases outside gene matches: 5. This CDR3 has 16 amino acids. Germline lookup yields CDR1 SGHAT and CDR2 FQNNGV. The CDR3 bases are TGTGCCAGCAGCTTAGGGAGCGGGGGCCTCCAAGAGACCCAGTACTTC. This gives the protein CASSLGSGGLQETQYF.

The CDR3 spells CASSYSSFTFRETQYF. CDR3 in DNA: TGTGCCAGCAGTTACTCGAGTTTTACCTTTCGAGAGACCCAGTACTTC. The chain combines TRBV6-5 with TRBJ2-5, with no clear D. Germline V lookup: CDR1 MNHEY, CDR2 SVGAGI. The CDR3 is 16 residues long. The V gene lost 0 bases and the J gene lost 4 bases, with 15 bases spanning the gap.

The chain links TRBV5-1 to TRBJ1-2, with unresolved D. V was trimmed by 3 bases and J by 7 bases, leaving 19 bases between them. Germline V CDR1 and CDR2: SGHRS, YFSETQ. The CDR3 consists of 15 residues. CDR3 sequence: CASSYGGPAPPGYTF. CDR3 DNA: TGCGCCAGCAGCTATGGAGGACCCGCGCCCCCTGGCTACACCTTC.